A single T cell receptor (beta chain) is shown here with its context. Its antigen is unknown. Using constant-segment primers, 5'RACE produced TCR alpha and TCR beta cDNA libraries carrying sample barcodes and UMIs. Via MiXCR, TCRdb re-called the 5' RACE reads, giving one row per CDR3 protein. The sample lists about 290,000 distinct CDR3 sequences; around a sixth were seen once. The data were obtained in a study of T-cell memory formation after mild COVID-19. On the study more broadly: Largely, the TCR clusters proved donor specific.

The CDR3 runs 12 residues. V lost 5 bases and J 8 bases, leaving 10 bases between the germline ends. Germline V gene lookup returns CDR1 SGHAT and CDR2 FQDESV (reference sequence). Study-level results: Chiefly within CM and EM were the contracting CD4+ clones; CD8+ ones were within EMRA. Several responding clones turned up in pre-infection memory, indicating that cross-reactive memory may have taken part.

The specimen was PBMCs or a T cell subset sorted from them (not recorded which). The chain couples TRBV11-1 to TRBJ2-1; maybe TRBD2 (5 bases). This TCR was recovered from a man aged 18 to 29 who had mild COVID-19 (a few samples of this study predate the infection). Cell type and time point are not known. This CDR3 is CASSPSGYEQFF. The CDR3 nucleotides read TGTGCCAGCAGCCCATCGGGGTATGAGCAGTTCTTC.